This T cell receptor (beta chain) comes out of a study of T cell repertoires in cytomegalovirus infection. General study results and limits: There were HLA-C-restricted CMV-specific TCR beta clonotypes dominating the ex vivo response. Carriers of CMV and the relevant HLA type were discriminated by public TCR beta frequency.

TCRdb used MiXCR to reprocess the reads, holding one entry per CDR3 protein. The repertoire holds about 490,000 distinct CDR3 sequences, with 16% as singletons. For this clonotype: The antigen is unknown.

V dropped 1 base and J dropped 1; count of bases not matched to a gene: 8. Germline CDR1 DFQATT, CDR2 SNEGSKA (reference sequence). The CDR3 runs 17 residues. The chain couples TRBV20-1 to TRBJ2-3, with 10 nucleotides matching TRBD2. The sequence came from a human donor in good health (CMV status not recorded). Some clones in this sample may be carry-over from other donors' samples. The sample consisted of CD8+ T cells from PBMCs. Written as DNA, the CDR3 is TGCAGTGCTAGAGCCCAAGGACTAGCGGACCGCACAGATACGCAGTATTTT. It specifies CSARAQGLADRTDTQYF.